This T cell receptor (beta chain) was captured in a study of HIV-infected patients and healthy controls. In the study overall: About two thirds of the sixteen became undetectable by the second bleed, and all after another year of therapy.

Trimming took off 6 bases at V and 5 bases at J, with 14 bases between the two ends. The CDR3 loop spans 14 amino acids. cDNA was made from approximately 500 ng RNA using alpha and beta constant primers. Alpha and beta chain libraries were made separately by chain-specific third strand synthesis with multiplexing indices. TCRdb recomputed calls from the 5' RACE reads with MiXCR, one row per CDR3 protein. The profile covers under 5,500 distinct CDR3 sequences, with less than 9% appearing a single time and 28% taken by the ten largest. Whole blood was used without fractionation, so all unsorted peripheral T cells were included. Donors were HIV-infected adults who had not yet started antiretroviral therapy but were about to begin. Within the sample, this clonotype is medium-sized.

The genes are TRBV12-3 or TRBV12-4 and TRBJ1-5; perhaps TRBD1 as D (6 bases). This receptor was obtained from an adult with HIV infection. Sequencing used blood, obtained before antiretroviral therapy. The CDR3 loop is CASSSDSPYQPQHF. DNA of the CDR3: TGTGCCAGCAGCTCGGACAGCCCGTATCAGCCCCAGCATTTT.